The clone carrying this TCR beta chain was picked up many times. V shed 1 base and J shed 0 bases, with 10 bases lying between them. Germline V gene lookup returns CDR1 SGHTA and CDR2 FQGNSA. The CDR3 is 16 residues long. MiXCR, run by TCRdb on the 5' RACE reads, gives a single entry per CDR3 protein. The top ten clones hold roughly 0.73% of a sample with under 150,000 distinct CDR3 sequences, 6.5% to 8.5% of them seen once. These data originate in a study of T cells after yellow fever vaccination. This TCR came from a man aged 25-45 years who received the YFV17D yellow fever vaccine. This chain connects TRBV7-2 to TRBJ1-3; D might be TRBD1 (6 bases). The specimen comprised CD4+ T cells sorted from PBMCs, sampled 5 days after the yellow fever booster vaccination. The DNA for the CDR3 is TGTGCCAGCAGCTTAGATGGACAGACCTCTGGAAACACCATATATTTT. This gives the protein CASSLDGQTSGNTIYF. The whole variable domain, remainder taken from reference TRBV7-2 and TRBJ1-3, is GAGVSQSPSNKVTEKGKDVELRCDPISGHTALYWYRQSLGQGLEFLIYFQGNSAPDKSGLPSDRFSAERTGGSVSTLTIQRTQQEDSAVYLCASSLDGQTSGNTIYFGEGSWLTVV.